This T cell receptor (beta chain) came from a study of human T cells and chemical hapten exposure. General study points: High-frequency TCRs, those above 1 in 1000, stayed the same after DPC sensitization.

This CDR3 is 15 amino acids long. This clonotype has at least ten counts. Antigen unknown. TCRdb re-called the RACE reads through MiXCR, storing one row per CDR3 protein. The sample lists tens of thousands of distinct CDR3 sequences, more than 9% occurring once. The sample's time point: pre-sensitization, week 0. Sample treatment: therapeutic diphenylcyclopropenone sensitization with weekly scalp DPC. Blood draws came before every patch-test application. The study extracted total RNA from unfractionated whole blood. The input for sequencing was whole blood, taken in connection with sensitization to the hapten diphenylcyclopropenone (DPC). This sequence originates from a middle-aged man with alopecia areata. Some clones in this sample may be carry-over from other donors' samples. The chain employs TRBV21-1 and TRBJ2-1. TRBV21-1 constitutes a pseudogene. CDR3 residues: CASSKADLSYNEQFF. DNA for the CDR3: TGTGCCAGCAGCAAAGCGGACCTCTCCTACAATGAGCAGTTCTTC.